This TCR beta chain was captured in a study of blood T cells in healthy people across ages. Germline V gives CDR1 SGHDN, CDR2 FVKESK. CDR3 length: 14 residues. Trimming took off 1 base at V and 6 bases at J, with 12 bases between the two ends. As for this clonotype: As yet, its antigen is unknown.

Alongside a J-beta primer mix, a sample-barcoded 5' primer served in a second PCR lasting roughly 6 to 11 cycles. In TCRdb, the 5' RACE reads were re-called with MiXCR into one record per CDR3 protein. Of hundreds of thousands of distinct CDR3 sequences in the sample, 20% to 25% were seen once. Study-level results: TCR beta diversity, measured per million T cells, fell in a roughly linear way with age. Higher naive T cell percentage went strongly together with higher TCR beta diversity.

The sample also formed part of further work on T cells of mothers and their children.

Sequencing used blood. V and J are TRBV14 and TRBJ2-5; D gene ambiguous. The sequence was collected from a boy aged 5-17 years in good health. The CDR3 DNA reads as TGTGCCAGCAGCCAAGTCGGTGGCGTGAAGACCCAGTACTTC. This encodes CASSQVGGVKTQYF.